The rows below give T cell receptor beta chains drawn from one sample of a study of blood T cell repertoires in COVID-19. Sequencing was performed with immunoSEQ multiplex PCR; in TCRdb, only in-frame clones are kept and a portion is missing. This sample carries approximately 65,000 clones, roughly three quarters of them seen once, and the ten largest clones take 15% to 19%. The sample consisted of peripheral blood. The receptors shown here come from a man at least 80 years old with acute or convalescent COVID-19. The CDR3 runs from the conserved cysteine through the conserved F or W. D genes are given only for firm matches. Size tells how often a clone was seen (once, few, many) or the class of an expanded clone, and some rows leave it out.

v_call	clone_size	j_call	d_call	cdr3_nt	cdr3_aa
TRBV4-1	.	TRBJ1-1	TRBD1	TGCGCCAGCAGCCCAACTCCGGGGGGACAGGGTTATCGGAGCACTGAAGCTTTCTTT	CASSPTPGGQGYRSTEAFF
TRBV10-3	once	TRBJ1-5	.	TGTGCCATCAGTGAGTCGGATAGGGGTGGCAATCAGCCCCAGCATTTT	CAISESDRGGNQPQHF
TRBV27	.	TRBJ2-5	TRBD1	TGTGCCAGCAGGTCGGACAGGGGGGTCAGAGAGACCCAGTACTTC	CASRSDRGVRETQYF
TRBV6-2/TRBV6-3	many	TRBJ2-2	.	TGTGCCAGCAGTTACGGGGGGGCCGCCGGGGAGCTGTTTTTT	CASSYGGAAGELFF
TRBV4-3	few	TRBJ1-2	.	TGCGCCAGCAGCCCCGACAGGCTGTATGGCTACACCTTC	CASSPDRLYGYTF
TRBV5-1	once	TRBJ2-1	TRBD2	TGCGCCAGCACTCTAGCGGGAGGCTCCTACAATGAGCAGTTCTTC	CASTLAGGSYNEQFF
TRBV5-4	.	TRBJ2-3	TRBD1	TGTGCCAGCAGCTTACCGGGACAGGGTACGGCAGATACGCAGTATTTT	CASSLPGQGTADTQYF
TRBV28	.	TRBJ2-3	TRBD2	TGTGCCAGCAGTTTTCTAGCGGGAGGGCCTGCGCAGTATTTT	CASSFLAGGPAQYF
TRBV12-3/TRBV12-4	.	TRBJ2-3	.	TGTGCCAGCAGCACAGGGATCCCAGATACGCAGTATTTT	CASSTGIPDTQYF
TRBV6-2/TRBV6-3	.	TRBJ2-1	TRBD2	TGTGCCAGCAGCCCGCGGGGGGGCCTAAAGGTTGAGCAGTTCTTC	CASSPRGGLKVEQFF
TRBV19	.	TRBJ1-1	TRBD1	TGTGCCAGTAGTATCCCCGACAGGGACACTGAAGCTTTCTTT	CASSIPDRDTEAFF
TRBV7-2	.	TRBJ2-7	.	TGTGCCAGCAGCTTAGTTCCCGAGTCCTACGAGCAGTACTTC	CASSLVPESYEQYF
TRBV5-1	.	TRBJ2-6	.	TGCGCCAGCAGCTTGAAGGGGGATCTAGAAAGCGCTGGGGCCAACGTCCTGACTTTC	CASSLKGDLESAGANVLTF
TRBV2	.	TRBJ1-5	.	TGTGCCAGCAGTGAAGAAGTACAGGCCGGCAATCAGCCCCAGCATTTT	CASSEEVQAGNQPQHF
TRBV7-2	once	TRBJ2-1	TRBD1	TGTGCCAGCAGCCCGGACAGGGTGGATGAGCAGTTCTTC	CASSPDRVDEQFF
TRBV6-2/TRBV6-3	few	TRBJ2-1	.	TGTGCCAGCACCCCGTGGGGCTCGGGCTACAATGAGCAGTTCTTC	CASTPWGSGYNEQFF
TRBV30	few	TRBJ2-2	.	TGTGCCTGGAGTAGGGGGGGGACGAACACCGGGGAGCTGTTTTTT	CAWSRGGTNTGELFF
TRBV4-2	few	TRBJ2-2	TRBD1	TGTGCCAGCAGCCAGGGACAGGGGAGTACCGGGGAGCTGTTTTTT	CASSQGQGSTGELFF
TRBV11-2	once	TRBJ1-5	TRBD1	TGTGCCAGCAGCTTACAGGGGGATCAGCCCCAGCATTTT	CASSLQGDQPQHF
TRBV7-2	.	TRBJ1-3	.	TGTGCCAGCAGCCGTCCAGGAGGGAGAGCTGGAAACACCATATATTTT	CASSRPGGRAGNTIYF
TRBV21-1	.	TRBJ1-4	.	TGTGCCAGCAGTCCCAATTTAACAGGGCCACTGTTTTTT	CASSPNLTGPLFF
TRBV2	.	TRBJ1-2	TRBD1	TGTGCCAGCACCGCGGGGACAGGGGGCGACAACTATGGCTACACCTTC	CASTAGTGGDNYGYTF
TRBV10-3	few	TRBJ1-5	.	TGTGCCATCAGTGAAAGGGACAACAATCAGCCCCAGCATTTT	CAISERDNNQPQHF
TRBV2	once	TRBJ2-1	.	TGTGCCAGCAGTGTGGAGGGCTACAATGAGCAGTTCTTC	CASSVEGYNEQFF
TRBV5-1	.	TRBJ2-1	TRBD2	TGCGCCAGCAGCTTGGGTAATAGCGGGAATGAGCAGTTCTTC	CASSLGNSGNEQFF
TRBV18	.	TRBJ2-2	TRBD2	TGTGCCAGCTCACCGGAACTAGCGGGGGACACCGGGGAGCTGTTTTTT	CASSPELAGDTGELFF
TRBV30	once	TRBJ1-6	TRBD1	TGTGCCTGGGGGACAGGGGACGGGTCACCCCTCCACTTT	CAWGTGDGSPLHF
TRBV6-5	few	TRBJ2-1	TRBD1	TGTGCCAGCAGTTACAGGGACAGGGCTGAGCAGTTCTTC	CASSYRDRAEQFF
TRBV12-3/TRBV12-4	.	TRBJ1-1	.	TGTGCCAGCAGTTCCCCCGTGAACACTGAAGCTTTCTTT	CASSSPVNTEAFF
TRBV5-1	.	TRBJ2-5	TRBD1	TGCGCCAGCAGCGGGACAGAGGCCCAGTACTTC	CASSGTEAQYF
TRBV2	few	TRBJ2-1	TRBD2	TGTGCCAGCAGTGCCACTAGCGTAGGGACCTACAATGAGCAGTTCTTC	CASSATSVGTYNEQFF
TRBV12-3/TRBV12-4	.	TRBJ2-5	.	TGTGCCAGCAGTTTCTTGGGCAGCGGGACCCAGTACTTC	CASSFLGSGTQYF
TRBV19	.	TRBJ2-1	.	TGTGCCAGTAGTATTACAGGATTCTACTTCGACTACAATGAGCAGTTCTTC	CASSITGFYFDYNEQFF